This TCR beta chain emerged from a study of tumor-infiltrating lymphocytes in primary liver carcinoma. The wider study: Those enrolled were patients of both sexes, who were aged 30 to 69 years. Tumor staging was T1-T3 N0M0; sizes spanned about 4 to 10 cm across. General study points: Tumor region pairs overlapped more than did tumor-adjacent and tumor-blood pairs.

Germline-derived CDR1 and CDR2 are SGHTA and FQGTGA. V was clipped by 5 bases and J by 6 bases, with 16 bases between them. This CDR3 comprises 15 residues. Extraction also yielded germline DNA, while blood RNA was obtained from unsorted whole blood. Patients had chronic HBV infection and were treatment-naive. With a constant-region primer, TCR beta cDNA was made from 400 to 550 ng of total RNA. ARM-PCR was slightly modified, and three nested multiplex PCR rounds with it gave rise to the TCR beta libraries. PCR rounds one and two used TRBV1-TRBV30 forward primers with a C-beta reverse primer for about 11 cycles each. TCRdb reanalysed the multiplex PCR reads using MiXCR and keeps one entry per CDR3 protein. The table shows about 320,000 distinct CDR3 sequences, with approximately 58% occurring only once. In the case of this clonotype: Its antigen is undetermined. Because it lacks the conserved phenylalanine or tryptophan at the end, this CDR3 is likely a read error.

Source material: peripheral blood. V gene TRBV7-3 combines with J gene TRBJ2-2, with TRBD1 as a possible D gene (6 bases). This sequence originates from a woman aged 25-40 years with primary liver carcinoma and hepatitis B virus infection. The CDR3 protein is CASSQTPPGAGELFY. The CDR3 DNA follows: TGTGCCAGCAGCCAAACCCCCCCAGGGGCCGGGGAGCTGTTTTAT.